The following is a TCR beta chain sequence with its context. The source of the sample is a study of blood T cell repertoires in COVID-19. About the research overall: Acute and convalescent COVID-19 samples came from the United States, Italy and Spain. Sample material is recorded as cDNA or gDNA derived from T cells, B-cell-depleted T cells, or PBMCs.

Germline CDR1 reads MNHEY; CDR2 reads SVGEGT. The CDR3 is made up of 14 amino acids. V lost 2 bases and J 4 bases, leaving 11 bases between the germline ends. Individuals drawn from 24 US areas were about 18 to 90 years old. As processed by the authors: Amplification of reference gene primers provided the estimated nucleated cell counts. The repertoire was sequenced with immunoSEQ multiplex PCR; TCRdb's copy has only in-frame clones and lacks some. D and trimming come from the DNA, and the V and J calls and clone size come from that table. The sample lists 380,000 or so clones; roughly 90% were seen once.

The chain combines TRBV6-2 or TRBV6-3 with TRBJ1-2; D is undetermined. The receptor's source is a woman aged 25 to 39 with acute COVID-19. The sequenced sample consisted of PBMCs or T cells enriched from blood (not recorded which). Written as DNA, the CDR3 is TGTGCCAGCAGTTACGAGTTTCGTGGCTATGGCTACACCTTC. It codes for CASSYEFRGYGYTF.